This T cell receptor beta chain comes out of a study of blood T cell repertoires in COVID-19. Germline CDR1 MDHEN, CDR2 SYDVKM. V lost 7 bases to trimming and J lost 8 bases, with 24 bases between them. This CDR3 is 16 amino acids long. Using immunoSEQ multiplex PCR, the repertoire was profiled, and TCRdb retains in-frame clones only, with some absent. Altogether 400,000 to 450,000 clones are present, less than 95% being singletons, with the ten largest covering about 0.6%. This sequence was found in a man between 18 and 29 years old who had recovered from COVID-19. The chain links TRBV28 to TRBJ1-5; TRBD1 is a possible D gene (6 bases). The sequencing input was PBMCs or T cells enriched from blood (not recorded which). DNA of the CDR3: TGTGCCAGCACCCTCCTCCGGGACAAAACCCGTAAGCCCCAGCATTTT. Residues: CASTLLRDKTRKPQHF.